This T cell receptor (beta chain) is drawn from a study of cytomegalovirus exposure and HLA in healthy donors. At the level of the study: An early release of data contained 75 million to 100 million unique TCRs, which came from HLA-typed donors. Most donors, 70% to 85% of a few hundred genotyped, fell in the Caucasian-associated ancestry cluster. Study-wide findings and caveats: Reported results showed that the classifier diagnosed cytomegalovirus status with high specificity and sensitivity. In a later analysis, CMV-associated beta chains were mostly HLA-associated, it appeared.

In the PCR, 60 Vbeta and 13 Jbeta primers were used. The repertoire was sequenced with immunoSEQ multiplex PCR; TCRdb's copy has only in-frame clones and lacks some. Among approximately 170,000 clones listed, 70% to 80% were seen once. Germline V lookup: CDR1 GTSNPN, CDR2 SVGIG (reference sequence). This CDR3 spans 13 amino acids. The V end was cut by 2 bases, the J end by 2 bases, with 9 bases between. Turning to this clone: Its specificity is not known.

The TCR originated in a man in his forties in good health and CMV-seronegative. The J gene is TRBJ1-2, the V gene TRBV30; D ambiguous. Source material: PBMCs. In DNA form, the CDR3 reads TGTGCCTGGAGTTTCGGAGGGAACTATGGCTACACCTTC. Translated, it gives CAWSFGGNYGYTF. The full variable domain, in which reference TRBV30 and TRBJ1-2 provide the parts outside the CDR3, is SQTIHQWPATLVQPVGSPLSLECTVEGTSNPNLYWYRQAAGRGLQLLFYSVGIGQISSEVPQNLSASRPQDRQFILSSKKLLLSDSGFYLCAWSFGGNYGYTFGSGTRLTVV.